A selection of T cell receptor beta chains follows, all from one sample in a study of T-cell reconstitution after alpha-beta-depleted transplantation in children. MiXCR, run by TCRdb on the PCR reads, gives a single entry per CDR3 protein. This sample has 800,000 to 1,000,000 distinct CDR3 sequences, with roughly 29% found just once. This specimen was PBMCs, mostly from graft donor cells, taken 360 days after TCRalphabeta/CD19-depleted stem cell transplant. Every receptor here comes from a boy in the first two years of life who had a stem cell transplant for SCID, so the T cells may come from the graft donor. CDR3s include the opening cysteine and the closing phenylalanine or tryptophan. A D gene is named only where the DNA matches it firmly. Some rows have no size entry. The others give once, few or many, or a class for an expanded clone.

TRBD2	TRBJ2-1	few	TRBV28	CASPPSGRGIYNEQFF	TGTGCCAGCCCTCCCTCGGGGCGGGGGATCTACAATGAGCAGTTCTTC
TRBD2	TRBJ2-5	NA	TRBV6-2/TRBV6-3	CASSPWTSGGLNQETQYF	TGTGCCAGCAGCCCCTGGACTAGCGGGGGTTTAAACCAAGAGACCCAGTACTTC
TRBD2	TRBJ2-1	few	TRBV10-3	CATSGISYNEQFF	TGTGCCACGAGCGGGATCTCCTACAATGAGCAGTTCTTC
NA	TRBJ2-3	few	TRBV28	CASSLRMEEYF	TGTGCCAGCAGTTTACGGATGGAAGAGTATTTT
NA	TRBJ2-5	few	TRBV12-3/TRBV12-4	CASTLRFGTQETQYF	NA
TRBD1	TRBJ2-7	NA	TRBV5-1	CASSNPGTGTRYEQYF	TGCGCCAGCAGCAACCCCGGGACAGGGACCCGATACGAGCAGTACTTC
NA	TRBJ1-1	few	TRBV12-3/TRBV12-4	CASSLEGLSTEAFF	TGTGCCAGCAGTTTGGAGGGTCTCTCCACTGAAGCTTTCTTT
NA	TRBJ2-2	NA	TRBV11-3	CASSPPENTGELFF	TGTGCCAGCAGCCCTCCAGAGAACACCGGGGAGCTGTTTTTT
NA	TRBJ1-2	NA	TRBV5-1	CASSSTAFYGYTF	TGCGCCAGCAGCTCCACGGCTTTCTATGGCTACACCTTC
NA	TRBJ1-1	few	TRBV6-1	CASKQGLVMNTEAFF	TGTGCCAGCAAGCAGGGGTTGGTGATGAACACTGAAGCTTTCTTT
NA	TRBJ1-2	many	TRBV12-3/TRBV12-4	CASSRRELYGYTF	TGTGCCAGCAGCCGACGGGAACTCTATGGCTACACCTTC
NA	TRBJ2-3	NA	TRBV12-3/TRBV12-4	CATTFEGMRPDTQYF	TGTGCCACCACCTTCGAGGGGATGCGACCAGATACGCAGTATTTT
NA	TRBJ1-2	few	TRBV20-1	CSAIQVTYGYTF	TGCAGTGCTATCCAGGTTACTTATGGCTACACCTTC
NA	TRBJ1-1	few	TRBV11-3	CASSLVGHAKRWNTEAFF	TGTGCCAGCAGCTTAGTTGGACACGCTAAGAGATGGAACACTGAAGCTTTCTTT